Detailed here is one T cell receptor beta chain. Which antigen it targets is not known. Base qualities are not recorded, but no much larger clone differs from it by a single base. The immunoSEQ Assay, a bias-controlled multiplex PCR, was used to amplify TCRbeta CDR3 regions from genomic DNA. In the original analysis: The number of nucleated cells in each sample was estimated by amplification of reference gene primers within the assay. To quantify the absolute abundance of each unique TCRbeta CDR3 rearrangement, sequence reads were collapsed and filtered. For each sample, productive Simpson clonality was calculated as the square root of Simpson's diversity index across productive rearrangements. As stored in TCRdb, this immuneACCESS dataset retains in-frame rearrangements with V and J assigned. A fraction of the clones does not appear; measured against another copy, unresolved V genes explain less than half of the discrepancy, and the remainder lacks a known reason. The V and J calls and clone size come from that table; D and trimming were worked out from the DNA. Within this sample are around 260,000 clones, with around 84% of them counted one time only. The top ten constitute around 4% of the sample.

The record originates from a study of blood T cell repertoires in COVID-19 (dated by TCRdb to about 2020). Concerning the study at large: Collaborator samples came from the United States, Italy and Spain and covered acute and convalescent phases of COVID-19. A de-identified subject ID, COVID-19 status, age in years and sex were almost always included in the sample metadata. Samples were obtained from the ongoing ImmuneRACE study (first 160 participants) and from over a thousand subjects provided by 6 global collaborators. The repertoires were released in a freely available public database meant as a resource for research on the immune response to SARS-CoV-2. HLA class I and class II types, where available, came from metadata supplied by the sample provider rather than from assay-based typing. The material from the prospective study consisted of cDNA or gDNA derived from T cells, B-cell-depleted T cells, or PBMCs. The dataset comprised deeply sampled blood TCRbeta repertoires from subjects exposed to, actively infected with, or recovered from COVID-19. Points the paper makes about the study in general: The quantity of clinical and demographic metadata differed by source and by participant and was supplied without curation.

Each collaborating institution followed its own protocols to collect whole blood in K2EDTA tubes. For TCRbeta analysis, collaborators shipped samples in one of three forms: frozen whole blood, isolated PBMCs, or DNA extracted from either of those sample types. According to the germline V gene, CDR1 reads KGHSH and CDR2 reads LQKENI. The CDR3 measures 13 amino acids from cysteine to phenylalanine. Left in the record is the CDR3 DNA by itself, 39 bases read in frame from the first base. V sheds 3 bases and J sheds 7 bases, leaving 13 bases between their ends. The sample comprised peripheral blood. Recombination linked TRBV18 to TRBJ2-7; TRBD2 might be the D gene, on 5 matching bases. The sequence was collected from a man aged 60 to 69 with acute or convalescent COVID-19. The CDR3 protein is CASSPGPSGEQYF. The DNA is TGTGCCAGCTCACCCGGGCCCTCGGGGGAGCAGTACTTC. With the rest looked up from the reference TRBV18 and TRBJ2-7 genes rather than sequenced, the full variable domain is NAGVMQNPRHLVRRRGQEARLRCSPMKGHSHVYWYRQLPEEGLKFMVYLQKENIIDESGMPKERFSAEFPKEGPSILRIQQVVRGDSAAYFCASSPGPSGEQYFGPGTRLTVT.